The clone carrying this T cell receptor beta chain has only one observation. Sequencing used immunoSEQ multiplex PCR; TCRdb keeps in-frame clones, though not all of them. The table records over 10,000 clones, about 88% of them present only once. These data are taken from a study of chemoradiotherapy in HPV16-positive cancers. Germline V gene sequence: CDR1 GTSNPN, CDR2 SVGIG (reference sequence). The V and J ends lost 4 bases and 4 bases respectively, with 11 bases between them. This CDR3 region has 13 residues. This receptor was taken from a human donor with HPV-associated anogenital cancer. The chain has TRBV30 and TRBJ1-3; maybe TRBD1 (5 bases). The input for sequencing was blood, taken from a patient who underwent chemoradiotherapy. The CDR3: CAWIPGSGNTIYF. DNA for the CDR3: TGTGCCTGGATTCCAGGGAGCGGAAACACCATATATTTT.